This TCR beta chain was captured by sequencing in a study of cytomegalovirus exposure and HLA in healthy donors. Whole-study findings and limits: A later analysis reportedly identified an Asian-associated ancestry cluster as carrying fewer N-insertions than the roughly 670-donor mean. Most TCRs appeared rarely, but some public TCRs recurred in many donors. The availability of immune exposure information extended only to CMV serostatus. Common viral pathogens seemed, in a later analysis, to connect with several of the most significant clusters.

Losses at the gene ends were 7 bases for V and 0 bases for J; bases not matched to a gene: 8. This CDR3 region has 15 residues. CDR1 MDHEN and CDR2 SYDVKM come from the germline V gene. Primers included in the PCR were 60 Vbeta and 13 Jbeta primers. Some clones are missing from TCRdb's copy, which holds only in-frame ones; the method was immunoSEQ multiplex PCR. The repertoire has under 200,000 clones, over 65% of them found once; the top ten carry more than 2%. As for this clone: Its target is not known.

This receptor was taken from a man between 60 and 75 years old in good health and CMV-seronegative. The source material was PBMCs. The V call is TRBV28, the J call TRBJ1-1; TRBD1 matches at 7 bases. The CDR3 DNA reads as TGTGCCAGCACCCCTGACAGGGCTCTGAACACTGAAGCTTTCTTT. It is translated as CASTPDRALNTEAFF. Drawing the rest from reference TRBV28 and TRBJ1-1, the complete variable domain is DVKVTQSSRYLVKRTGEKVFLECVQDMDHENMFWYRQDPGLGLRLIYFSYDVKMKEKGDIPEGYSVSREKKERFSLILESASTNQTSMYLCASTPDRALNTEAFFGQGTRLTVV.